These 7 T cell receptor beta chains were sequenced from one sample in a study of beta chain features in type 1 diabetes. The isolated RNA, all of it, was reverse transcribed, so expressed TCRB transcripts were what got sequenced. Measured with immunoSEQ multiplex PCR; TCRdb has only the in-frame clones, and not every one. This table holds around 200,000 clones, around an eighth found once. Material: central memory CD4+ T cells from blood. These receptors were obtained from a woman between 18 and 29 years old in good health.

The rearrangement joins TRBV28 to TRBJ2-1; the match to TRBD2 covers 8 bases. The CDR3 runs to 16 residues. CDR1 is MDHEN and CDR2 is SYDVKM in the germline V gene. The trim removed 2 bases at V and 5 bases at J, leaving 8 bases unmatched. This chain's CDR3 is CASSLGPSGGDNEQFF. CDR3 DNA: TGTGCCAGCAGTTTAGGTCCCAGCGGGGGAGACAATGAGCAGTTCTTC.

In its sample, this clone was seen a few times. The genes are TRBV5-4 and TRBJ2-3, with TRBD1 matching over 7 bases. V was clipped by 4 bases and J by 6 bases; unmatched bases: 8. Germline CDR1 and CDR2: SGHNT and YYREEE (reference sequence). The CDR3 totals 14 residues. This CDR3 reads CASSLQGEMDTQYF. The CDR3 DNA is TGTGCCAGCAGCCTTCAGGGGGAGATGGATACGCAGTATTTT.

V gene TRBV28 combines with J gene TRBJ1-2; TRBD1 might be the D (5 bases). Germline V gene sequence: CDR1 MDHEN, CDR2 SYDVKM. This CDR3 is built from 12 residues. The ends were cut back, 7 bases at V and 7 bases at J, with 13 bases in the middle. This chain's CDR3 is CASKSGTGGYTF. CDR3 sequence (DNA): TGTGCCAGCAAGAGCGGGACTGGTGGCTACACCTTC.

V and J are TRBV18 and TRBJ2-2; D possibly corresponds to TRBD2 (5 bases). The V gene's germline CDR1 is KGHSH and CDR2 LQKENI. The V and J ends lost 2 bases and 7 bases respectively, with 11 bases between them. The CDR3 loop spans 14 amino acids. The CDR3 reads CASSPREYHGELFF. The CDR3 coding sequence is TGTGCCAGCTCACCAAGGGAGTACCACGGGGAGCTGTTTTTT.

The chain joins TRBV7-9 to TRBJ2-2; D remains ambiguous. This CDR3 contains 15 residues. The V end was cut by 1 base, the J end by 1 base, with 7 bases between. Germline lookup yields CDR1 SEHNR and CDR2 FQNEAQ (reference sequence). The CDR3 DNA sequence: TGTGCCAGCAGCTTAGGGCCTCAGAACACCGGGGAGCTGTTTTTT. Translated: CASSLGPQNTGELFF.

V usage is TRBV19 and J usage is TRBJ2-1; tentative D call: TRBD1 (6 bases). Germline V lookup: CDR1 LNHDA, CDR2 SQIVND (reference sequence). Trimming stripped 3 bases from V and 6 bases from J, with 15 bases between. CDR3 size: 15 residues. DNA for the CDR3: TGTGCCAGTAGTATGTACAGGGTTGGTGGCAATGAGCAGTTCTTC. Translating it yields CASSMYRVGGNEQFF.

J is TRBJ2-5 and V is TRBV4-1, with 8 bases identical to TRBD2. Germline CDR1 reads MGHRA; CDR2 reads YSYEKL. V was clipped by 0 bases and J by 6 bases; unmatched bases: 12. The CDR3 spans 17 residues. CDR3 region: CASSQDPAGVNEKTQYF. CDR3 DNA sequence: TGCGCCAGCAGCCAAGACCCAGCGGGAGTGAATGAGAAGACCCAGTACTTC.